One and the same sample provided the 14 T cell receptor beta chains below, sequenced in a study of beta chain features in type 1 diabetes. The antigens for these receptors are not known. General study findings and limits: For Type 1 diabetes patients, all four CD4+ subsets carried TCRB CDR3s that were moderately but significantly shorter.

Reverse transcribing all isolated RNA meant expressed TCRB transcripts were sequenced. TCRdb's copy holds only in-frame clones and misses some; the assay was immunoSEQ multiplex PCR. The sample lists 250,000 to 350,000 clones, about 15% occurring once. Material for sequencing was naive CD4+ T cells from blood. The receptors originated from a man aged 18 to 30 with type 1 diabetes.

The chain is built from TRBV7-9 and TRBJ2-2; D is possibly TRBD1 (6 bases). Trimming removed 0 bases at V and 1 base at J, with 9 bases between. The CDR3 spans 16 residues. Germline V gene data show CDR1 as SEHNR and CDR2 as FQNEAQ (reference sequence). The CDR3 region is CASSLAWGQNTGELFF. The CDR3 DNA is TGTGCCAGCAGCTTAGCGTGGGGACAGAACACCGGGGAGCTGTTTTTT.

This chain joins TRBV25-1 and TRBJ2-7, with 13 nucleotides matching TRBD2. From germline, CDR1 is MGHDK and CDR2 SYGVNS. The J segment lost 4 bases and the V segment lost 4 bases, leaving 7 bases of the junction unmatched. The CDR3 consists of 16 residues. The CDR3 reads CASSGRLAGGRYEQYF. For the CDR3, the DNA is TGTGCCAGCAGTGGCCGACTAGCGGGAGGACGGTACGAGCAGTACTTC.

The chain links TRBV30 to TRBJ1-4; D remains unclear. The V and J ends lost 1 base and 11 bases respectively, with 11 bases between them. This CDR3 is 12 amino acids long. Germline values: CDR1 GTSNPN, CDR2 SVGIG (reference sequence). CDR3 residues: CAWSGSWPKLFF. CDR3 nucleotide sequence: TGTGCCTGGAGTGGGTCGTGGCCCAAACTGTTTTTT.

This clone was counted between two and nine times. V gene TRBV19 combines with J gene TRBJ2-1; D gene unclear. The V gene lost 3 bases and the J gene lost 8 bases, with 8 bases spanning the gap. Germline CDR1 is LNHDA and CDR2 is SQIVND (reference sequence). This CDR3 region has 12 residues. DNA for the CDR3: TGTGCCAGTAGTATGCGAGTACATGAGCAGTTCTTC. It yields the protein CASSMRVHEQFF. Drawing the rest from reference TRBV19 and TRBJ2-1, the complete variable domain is DGGITQSPKYLFRKEGQNVTLSCEQNLNHDAMYWYRQDPGQGLRLIYYSQIVNDFQKGDIAEGYSVSREKKESFPLTVTSAQKNPTAFYLCASSMRVHEQFFGPGTRLTVL.

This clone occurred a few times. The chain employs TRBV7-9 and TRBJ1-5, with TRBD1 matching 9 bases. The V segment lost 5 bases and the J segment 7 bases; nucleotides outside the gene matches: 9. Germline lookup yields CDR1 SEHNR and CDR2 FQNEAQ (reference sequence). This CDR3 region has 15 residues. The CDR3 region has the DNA TGTGCCAGCAGCCGGGACAGGGCAGGGGAACAGCCCCAGCATTTT. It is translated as CASSRDRAGEQPQHF. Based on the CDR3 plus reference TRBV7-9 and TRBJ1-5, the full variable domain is DTGVSQNPRHKITKRGQNVTFRCDPISEHNRLYWYRQTLGQGPEFLTYFQNEAQLEKSRLLSDRFSAERPKGSFSTLEIQRTEQGDSAMYLCASSRDRAGEQPQHFGDGTRLSIL.

This chain's CDR3 is CASSQDRGNQPQHF. The CDR3 DNA reads TGTGCCAGCAGCCAGGACAGGGGCAATCAGCCCCAGCATTTT. The J gene is TRBJ1-5, the V gene TRBV4-2, with 8 bases that match TRBD1. CDR1 is LGHNA, CDR2 YNFKEQ, per germline. J was trimmed by 2 bases and V by 3 bases; bases with no gene match: 0. CDR3 length equals 14 residues.

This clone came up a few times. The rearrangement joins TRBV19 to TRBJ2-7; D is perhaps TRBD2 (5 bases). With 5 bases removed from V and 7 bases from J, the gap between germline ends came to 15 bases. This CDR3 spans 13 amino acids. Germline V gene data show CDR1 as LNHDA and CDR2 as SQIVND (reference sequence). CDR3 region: CASSVTARREQYF. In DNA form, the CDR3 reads TGTGCCAGTAGTGTCACAGCAAGGAGGGAGCAGTACTTC.

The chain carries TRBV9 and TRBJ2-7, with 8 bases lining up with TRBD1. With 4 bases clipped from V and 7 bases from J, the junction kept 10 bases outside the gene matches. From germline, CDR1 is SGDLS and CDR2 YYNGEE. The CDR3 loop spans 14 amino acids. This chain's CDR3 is CASSFRDRSGEQYF. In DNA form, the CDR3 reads TGTGCCAGCAGCTTTCGGGACAGGTCCGGAGAGCAGTACTTC. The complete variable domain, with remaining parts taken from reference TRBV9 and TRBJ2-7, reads DSGVTQTPKHLITATGQRVTLRCSPRSGDLSVYWYQQSLDQGLQFLIQYYNGEERAKGNILERFSAQQFPDLHSELNLSSLELGDSALYFCASSFRDRSGEQYFGPGTRLTVT.

Here the CDR3 DNA reads TGTGCCAGCAGCTATAGACAGGGGTTGGACATTCAGTACTTC. Protein sequence: CASSYRQGLDIQYF. The chain combines TRBV11-2 with TRBJ2-4, with 8 bases that match TRBD1. This CDR3 contains 14 residues. The V gene end was trimmed by 4 bases and the J gene end by 8 bases; junction bases not matched to a gene: 7. Germline V gene sequence: CDR1 SGHAT, CDR2 FQNNGV.

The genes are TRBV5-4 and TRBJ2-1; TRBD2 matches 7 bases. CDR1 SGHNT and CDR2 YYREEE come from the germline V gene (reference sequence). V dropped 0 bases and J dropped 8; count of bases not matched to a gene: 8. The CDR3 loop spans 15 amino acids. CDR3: CASSLARGVVDEQFF. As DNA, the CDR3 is TGTGCCAGCAGCTTGGCCCGGGGGGTGGTCGATGAGCAGTTCTTC. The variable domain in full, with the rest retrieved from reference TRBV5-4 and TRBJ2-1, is ETGVTQSPTHLIKTRGQQVTLRCSSQSGHNTVSWYQQALGQGPQFIFQYYREEENGRGNFPPRFSGLQFPNYSSELNVNALELDDSALYLCASSLARGVVDEQFFGPGTRLTVL.

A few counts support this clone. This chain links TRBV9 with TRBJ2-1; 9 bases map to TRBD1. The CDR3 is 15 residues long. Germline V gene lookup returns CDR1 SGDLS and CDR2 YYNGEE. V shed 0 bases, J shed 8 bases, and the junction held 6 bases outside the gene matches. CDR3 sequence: CASSVEGQGMDEQFF. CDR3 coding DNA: TGTGCCAGCAGCGTAGAAGGACAGGGGATGGATGAGCAGTTCTTC.

CDR3 loop: CASSLSRGAWEKLFF. CDR3 DNA sequence: TGCGCCAGCAGCTTGTCTCGGGGGGCTTGGGAAAAACTGTTTTTT. This chain uses TRBV5-1 with TRBJ1-4; the D gene is possibly TRBD1 (6 bases). The length of the CDR3 is 15 residues. Trimming took off 1 base at V and 8 bases at J, with 15 bases between the two ends. CDR1 and CDR2 (germline): SGHRS, YFSETQ.

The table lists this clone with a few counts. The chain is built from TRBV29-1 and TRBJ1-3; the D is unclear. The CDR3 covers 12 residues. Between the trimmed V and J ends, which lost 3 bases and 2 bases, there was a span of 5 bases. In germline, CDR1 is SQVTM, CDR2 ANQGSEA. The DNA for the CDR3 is TGCAGCGTTGATGGGCCTGGAAACACCATATATTTT. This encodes CSVDGPGNTIYF.

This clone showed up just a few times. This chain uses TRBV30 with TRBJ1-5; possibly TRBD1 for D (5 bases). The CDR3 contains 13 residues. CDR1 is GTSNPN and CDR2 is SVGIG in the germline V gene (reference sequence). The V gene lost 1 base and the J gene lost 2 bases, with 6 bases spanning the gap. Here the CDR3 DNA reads TGTGCCTGGAGTGGGGGGGGCAATCAGCCCCAGCATTTT. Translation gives CAWSGGGNQPQHF.